This TCR beta chain was sequenced for a study of CD8+CD57+ T cells in acquired aplastic anemia. Study-wide results and limits: Found in both controls and patients were about 30 CD8+ CDR3 sequences. CD8+ Simpson's diversity showed no significant patient-control difference.

Genomic DNA, the template, was used for profiling of the TCR beta VDJ and CDR3. TCRdb itself ran the reads through MiXCR, one entry per CDR3 protein. The sample carries roughly 130,000 distinct CDR3 sequences, around 48% recorded once. Germline CDR1 LNHDA, CDR2 SQIVND (reference sequence). The CDR3 is made up of 16 amino acids. J lost 5 bases, V lost 6 bases, and 13 bases had no gene match. This clonotype came up many times. Its antigen is unknown. Sequenced: sorted CD4+, CD8+, or CD8+CD57+ T cells (not recorded which) from PBMCs. The chain recombines TRBV19 with TRBJ2-5, with TRBD2 matching over 9 bases. The TCR comes from a human donor in good health, serving as a control. This CDR3 reads CASSLAGSSGVETQYF. DNA of the CDR3: TGTGCCAGTAGCCTAGCGGGGTCCTCCGGGGTTGAGACCCAGTACTTC.